The clone carrying this T cell receptor beta chain appeared a few times. The antigen is undetermined. Libraries of TCR beta came from iRepertoire HTBI primers plus Arm-PCR of CDR3 regions. One entry per CDR3 protein results from TCRdb running MiXCR on the multiplex PCR reads. This sample has some 370,000 distinct CDR3 sequences, with around 23% found just once. The data originate from a study of regulatory T cells in long-lasting Graves disease. Study-wide points: TCR diversity was lower in persistent than newly diagnosed Graves' disease.

Sample time point: persistent/refractory GD, antithyroid drugs over 5 years with positive TRAb. RNA isolated from PBMCs was used to make the TCR library. The germline V gene encodes CDR1 KGHSH and CDR2 LQKENI. This CDR3 has 13 residues. The ends were cut back, 1 base at V and 4 bases at J, with 7 bases in the middle. The rearrangement links TRBV18 to TRBJ2-5; tentatively, D is TRBD1 (6 bases). The sequence came from a woman between 40 and 55 years old with Graves disease. Sequencing used peripheral blood mononuclear cells (PBMCs), obtained when the disease was refractory, from a patient treated with antithyroid drugs. The CDR3 loop reads CASSPQDRETQYF. As DNA, the CDR3 is TGTGCCAGCTCACCACAGGACAGAGAGACCCAGTACTTC. Filled out from reference TRBV18 and TRBJ2-5, the complete variable domain reads NAGVMQNPRHLVRRRGQEARLRCSPMKGHSHVYWYRQLPEEGLKFMVYLQKENIIDESGMPKERFSAEFPKEGPSILRIQQVVRGDSAAYFCASSPQDRETQYFGPGTRLLVL.